The table lists the clone carrying this T cell receptor beta chain with a few counts. Its antigen remains unidentified. Stated treatment: oral pan-JAK inhibitor, 5-10 mg twice daily. Patients with alopecia areata provided lesional scalp punch biopsies as well as peripheral blood. Investigators isolated RNA and reverse transcribed it into cDNA to act as the sequencing template. Only in-frame clones appear in the TCRdb table, and some are missing; sequencing was by immunoSEQ multiplex PCR. The sample contains a few hundred thousand clones, roughly two fifths of which appear only once. The data belong to a study of CD8+ T cells in alopecia areata. Across the whole study: Scoring treated patients' severity relied on the percentage of scalp area affected. Study-level results: Uncertainty remains about how baseline CD8+ expansion links to response, with one nonresponder.

The CDR3 contains 14 residues. Per the germline V gene, CDR1 is SGHKS and CDR2 is YYEKEE (reference sequence). V shed 4 bases and J 2 bases; nucleotides not matched to a gene: 3. This rearrangement joins TRBV5-5 to TRBJ2-5; 9 bases are shared with TRBD1. The starting material was CD4+ T cells sorted from blood, obtained between weeks 30 and 35, from a patient treated with tofacitinib. The source of this sequence is a human donor with alopecia areata. DNA of the CDR3: TGTGCCAGCAGCCCCGGGACAGGGCAAGAGACCCAGTACTTC. It codes for CASSPGTGQETQYF.